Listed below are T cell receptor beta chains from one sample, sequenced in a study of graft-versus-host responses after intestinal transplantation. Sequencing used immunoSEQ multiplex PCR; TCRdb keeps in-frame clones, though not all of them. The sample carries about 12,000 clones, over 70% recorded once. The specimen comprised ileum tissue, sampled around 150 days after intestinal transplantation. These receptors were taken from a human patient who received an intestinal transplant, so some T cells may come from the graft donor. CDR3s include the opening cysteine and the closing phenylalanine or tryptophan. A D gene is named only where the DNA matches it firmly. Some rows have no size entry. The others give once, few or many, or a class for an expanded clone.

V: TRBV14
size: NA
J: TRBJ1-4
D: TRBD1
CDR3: CASRPQGLGEKLFF
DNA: TGTGCCAGCAGACCACAGGGGCTCGGTGAAAAACTGTTTTTT

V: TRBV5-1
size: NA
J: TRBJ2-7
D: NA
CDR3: CASSFLGHYEQYF
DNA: TGCGCCAGCAGCTTTCTGGGACACTACGAGCAGTACTTC

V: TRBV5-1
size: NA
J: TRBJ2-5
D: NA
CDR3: CASSLAGTYQETQYF
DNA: TGCGCCAGCAGCTTGGCAGGTACGTACCAAGAGACCCAGTACTTC

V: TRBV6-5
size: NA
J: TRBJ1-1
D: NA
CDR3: CASTPQGGNTEAFF
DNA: TGTGCCAGCACCCCCCAAGGGGGGAACACTGAAGCTTTCTTT

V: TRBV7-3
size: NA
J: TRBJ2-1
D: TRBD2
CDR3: CASSSSGTSVDNEQFF
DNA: TGTGCCAGCAGCTCCAGCGGGACTAGCGTTGACAATGAGCAGTTCTTC

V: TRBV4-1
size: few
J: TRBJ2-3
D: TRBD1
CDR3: CASSQDMGQGTDTQYF
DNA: TGCGCCAGCAGCCAAGATATGGGACAGGGAACAGATACGCAGTATTTT

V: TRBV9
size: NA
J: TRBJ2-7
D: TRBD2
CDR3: CASSKGTRIYEQYF
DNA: TGTGCCAGCAGCAAGGGGACTAGGATCTACGAGCAGTACTTC

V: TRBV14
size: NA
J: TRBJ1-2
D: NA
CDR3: CASSQEYGMPNDGYTF
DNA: TGTGCCAGCAGCCAAGAATACGGGATGCCAAATGATGGCTACACCTTC

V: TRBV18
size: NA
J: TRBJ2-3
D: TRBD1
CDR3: CASSPLRQGHSSKDTQYF
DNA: TGTGCCAGCTCACCCCTCAGACAGGGACACTCCTCGAAGGATACGCAGTATTTT

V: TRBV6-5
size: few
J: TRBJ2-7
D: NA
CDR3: CASSSRRMSEQYF
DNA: TGTGCCAGCAGCTCTAGAAGGATGAGCGAGCAGTACTTC

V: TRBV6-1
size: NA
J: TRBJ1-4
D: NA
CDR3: CASRVDTSLMKGLFF
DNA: TGTGCCAGCAGGGTTGACACCTCTCTAATGAAAGGACTGTTTTTT

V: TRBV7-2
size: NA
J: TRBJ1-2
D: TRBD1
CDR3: CASSEGDRGPISGYTF
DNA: TGTGCCAGCAGCGAAGGGGACAGGGGGCCAATCTCTGGCTACACCTTC

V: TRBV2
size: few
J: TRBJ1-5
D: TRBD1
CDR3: CASSDGTGKGQPQHF
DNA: TGTGCCAGCAGTGATGGGACAGGGAAGGGCCAGCCCCAGCATTTT

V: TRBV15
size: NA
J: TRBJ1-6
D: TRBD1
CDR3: CATSGEAGQGESPLHF
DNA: TGTGCCACCAGCGGAGAGGCGGGACAGGGGGAATCACCCCTCCACTTT

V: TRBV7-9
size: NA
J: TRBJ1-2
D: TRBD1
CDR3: CASSSRGRGRGVANYGYTF
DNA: TGTGCCAGCAGCTCCCGAGGCAGGGGGCGCGGAGTAGCTAACTATGGCTACACCTTC

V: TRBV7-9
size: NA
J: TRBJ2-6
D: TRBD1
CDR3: CASSLWGQGEGANVLTF
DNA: TGTGCCAGCAGCTTATGGGGACAGGGGGAAGGGGCCAACGTCCTGACTTTC

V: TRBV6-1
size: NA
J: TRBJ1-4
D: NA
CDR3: CASSDYPEKLFF
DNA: TGTGCCAGCAGTGATTATCCTGAAAAACTGTTTTTT

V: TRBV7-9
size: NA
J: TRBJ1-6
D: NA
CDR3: CASSLGVSPLHF
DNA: TGTGCCAGCAGCTTAGGCGTATCACCCCTCCACTTT

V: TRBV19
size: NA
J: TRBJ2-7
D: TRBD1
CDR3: CASSPRDRGDEQYF
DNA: TGTGCCAGTAGTCCCCGGGACAGGGGGGACGAGCAGTACTTC

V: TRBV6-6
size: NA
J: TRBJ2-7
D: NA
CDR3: CAARYSLSSYEQYF
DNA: TGTGCCGCACGGTATAGTTTGAGCTCCTACGAGCAGTACTTC

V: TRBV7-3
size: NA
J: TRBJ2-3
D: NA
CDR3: CASSLGLGITDTQYF
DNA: TGTGCCAGCAGCTTGGGACTGGGTATCACAGATACGCAGTATTTT

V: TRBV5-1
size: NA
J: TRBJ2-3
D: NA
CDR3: CASSFLDGPGGDTQYF
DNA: TGCGCCAGCAGCTTCCTCGACGGGCCCGGAGGAGATACGCAGTATTTT

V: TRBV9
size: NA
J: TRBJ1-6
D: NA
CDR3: CASSSRNSPLHF
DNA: TGTGCCAGCAGCTCGCGGAATTCACCCCTCCACTTT

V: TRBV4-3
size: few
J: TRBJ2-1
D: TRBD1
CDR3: CASSQGDRGWNEQFF
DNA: TGCGCCAGCAGCCAAGGTGACAGGGGGTGGAATGAGCAGTTCTTC

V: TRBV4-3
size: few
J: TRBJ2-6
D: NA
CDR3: CASSQDNRVSGANVLTF
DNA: TGCGCCAGCAGCCAAGATAATCGGGTCTCTGGGGCCAACGTCCTGACTTTC

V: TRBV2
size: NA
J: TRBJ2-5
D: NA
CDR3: CASSGPGLQTQETQYF
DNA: TGTGCCAGCAGCGGGCCGGGACTTCAAACCCAAGAGACCCAGTACTTC

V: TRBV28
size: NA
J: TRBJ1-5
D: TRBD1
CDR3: CASSFPSDRAGNQPQHF
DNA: TGTGCCAGCAGTTTCCCTTCGGACAGGGCTGGGAATCAGCCCCAGCATTTT